This T cell receptor beta chain was found in a study of blood T cell repertoires in COVID-19. For the study at large: Collection of acute and convalescent COVID-19 samples took place in the United States, Italy and Spain. The analysed material was cDNA or gDNA that came from T cells, B-cell-depleted T cells, or PBMCs.

Original analysis: Amplifying reference gene primers gave estimates of nucleated cell counts. Clones were sequenced by immunoSEQ multiplex PCR, and TCRdb holds only the in-frame ones, with some missing. The V and J calls and the clone size are those of that table, but D and trimming were determined from the DNA. The sample consists of more than 200,000 clones, roughly 80% of them appearing once. The V gene's germline CDR1 is LNHDA and CDR2 SQIVND (reference sequence). The ends were cut back, 6 bases at V and 8 bases at J, with 28 bases in the middle. The CDR3 runs 17 residues. The sample consisted of peripheral blood. This TCR was recovered from a woman aged 40 to 50 with active or convalescent COVID-19. The chain employs TRBV19 and TRBJ1-2, with D possibly TRBD1 on 6 matching bases. The CDR3 DNA reads as TGTGCCAGTAGCCCCGCCGGTACCGGGACACTTGACGCGGGCTACACCTTC. Translation gives CASSPAGTGTLDAGYTF.